The 8 T cell receptor beta chains reported below all come from one sample, sequenced in a study of CD8 T cells in ankylosing spondylitis. TCRdb called the 5' RACE reads again in MiXCR, with one record for every CDR3 protein. Found here are under 300,000 distinct CDR3 sequences, roughly 10% of them singletons; the top ten hold under 8%. Sequencing was performed on blood, either unsorted or a sorted T cell fraction (not recorded which). The receptor source for this set is a male donor with ankylosing spondylitis or in good health (not recorded which).

This clonotype was observed at least ten times. V is TRBV5-1 and J is TRBJ2-5; TRBD1 might be the D (5 bases). CDR3 size: 12 residues. Trimming removed 3 bases at V and 2 bases at J, with 5 bases between. The germline V gene has CDR1 SGHRS and CDR2 YFSETQ. The CDR3 here is CASSWTQETQYF. CDR3 DNA: TGCGCCAGCAGCTGGACACAAGAGACCCAGTACTTC.

This clonotype was detected many times. The chain has TRBV12-3 or TRBV12-4 and TRBJ2-1, with a possible D match to TRBD1 (6 bases). V lost 2 bases to trimming and J lost 6 bases, with 14 bases between them. The CDR3 covers 15 residues. This CDR3 is CASSLTGSVFNEQFF. The DNA of the CDR3 is TGTGCCAGCAGTTTAACAGGGAGTGTTTTCAATGAGCAGTTCTTC.

This clonotype was counted at least ten times. The CDR3: CSASEPGTTNEKLFF. The CDR3 DNA reads as TGCAGTGCTAGCGAACCGGGTACAACTAATGAAAAACTGTTTTTT. The chain couples TRBV20-1 to TRBJ1-4; no clear D. The CDR3 totals 15 residues. Germline CDR1 DFQATT, CDR2 SNEGSKA (reference sequence). V was shortened by 3 bases and J by 0 bases, with 11 bases between the two germline ends.

The table lists this clonotype with many counts. The chain couples TRBV5-1 to TRBJ2-7; perhaps TRBD2 as D (5 bases). This CDR3 has 14 amino acids. From germline, CDR1 is SGHRS and CDR2 YFSETQ. V was cut by 5 bases and J by 3 bases, with 15 bases left in between. Here the CDR3 DNA reads TGCGCCAGCAGGTTTTCAAGCGGACTCTACGAGCAGTACTTC. It translates to CASRFSSGLYEQYF.

The chain carries TRBV2 and TRBJ1-2; TRBD1 might be the D (5 bases). CDR3 length equals 16 residues. CDR1 SNHLY and CDR2 FYNNEI come from the germline V gene. V was clipped by 0 bases and J by 1 base, with 12 bases between them. The CDR3 loop is CASSEAGRDRNYGYTF. As DNA, the CDR3 is TGTGCCAGCAGTGAAGCGGGAAGGGACCGTAACTATGGCTACACCTTC.

This clonotype was observed at least ten times. The junction shows a germline mismatch at one end, possibly a read error. This chain links TRBV20-1 with TRBJ2-3; 12 bases match TRBD2. From germline, CDR1 is DFQATT and CDR2 SNEGSKA (reference sequence). The CDR3 spans 13 residues. The CDR3 loop is CSASWTSGDMQYF. The CDR3 DNA is TGCAGTGCGAGTTGGACTAGCGGGGATATGCAGTATTTT.

The gene calls are TRBV7-6 and TRBJ1-1; D remains ambiguous. The V gene lost 5 bases and the J gene lost 1 base, with 11 bases spanning the gap. This CDR3 spans 14 amino acids. Germline CDR1 SGHVS, CDR2 FNYEAQ. The chain's CDR3 is CASSTGRGNTEAFF. The CDR3 nucleotides read TGTGCCAGCAGCACCGGGAGAGGGAACACTGAAGCTTTCTTT.

This clonotype was seen more than once but under ten times. This sequence joins TRBV5-6 and TRBJ2-4; TRBD1 aligns across 9 bases. Per germline, CDR1 SGHDT and CDR2 YYEEEE. The CDR3 extends over 16 amino acids. Trimming cost V 4 bases and J 10 bases; bases outside gene matches: 15. As DNA, the CDR3 is TGTGCCAGCAGCCGAGACAGCTACCGGGACAGGGAAATTCAGTACTTC. This sequence encodes CASSRDSYRDREIQYF.